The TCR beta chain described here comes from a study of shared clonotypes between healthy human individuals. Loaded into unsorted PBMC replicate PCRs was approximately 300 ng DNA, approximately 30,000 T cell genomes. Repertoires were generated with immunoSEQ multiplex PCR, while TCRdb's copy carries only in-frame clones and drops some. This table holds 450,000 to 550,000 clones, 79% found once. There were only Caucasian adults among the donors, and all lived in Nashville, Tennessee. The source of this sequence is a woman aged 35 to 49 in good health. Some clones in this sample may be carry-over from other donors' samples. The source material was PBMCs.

CDR3 DNA: TGTGCCAGCAACTTAGACAGTGGCTCTGGAAACACCATATATTTT. This encodes CASNLDSGSGNTIYF. V gene TRBV6-1 combines with J gene TRBJ1-3, with a tentative D call TRBD1 (5 bases). The length of the CDR3 is 15 residues. Germline CDR1 reads MNHNS; CDR2 reads SASEGT. V was shortened by 7 bases and J by 0 bases, with 13 bases between the two germline ends.